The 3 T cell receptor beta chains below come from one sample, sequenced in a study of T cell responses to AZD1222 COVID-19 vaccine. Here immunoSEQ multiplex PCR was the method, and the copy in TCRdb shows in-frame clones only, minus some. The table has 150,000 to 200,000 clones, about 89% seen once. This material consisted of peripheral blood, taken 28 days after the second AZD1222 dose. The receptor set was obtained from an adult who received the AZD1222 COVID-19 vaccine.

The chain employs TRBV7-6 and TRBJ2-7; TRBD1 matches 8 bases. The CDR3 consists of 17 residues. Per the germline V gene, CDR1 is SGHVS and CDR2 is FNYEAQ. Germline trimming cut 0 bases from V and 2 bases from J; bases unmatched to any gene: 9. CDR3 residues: CASSLARGTGEAYEQYF. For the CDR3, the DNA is TGTGCCAGCAGCTTAGCCAGGGGGACAGGAGAAGCCTACGAGCAGTACTTC.

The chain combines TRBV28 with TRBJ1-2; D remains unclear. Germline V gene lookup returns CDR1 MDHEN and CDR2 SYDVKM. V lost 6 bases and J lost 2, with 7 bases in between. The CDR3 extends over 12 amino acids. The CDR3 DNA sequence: TGTGCCAGCAGCGGTGACAACTATGGCTACACCTTC. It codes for CASSGDNYGYTF.

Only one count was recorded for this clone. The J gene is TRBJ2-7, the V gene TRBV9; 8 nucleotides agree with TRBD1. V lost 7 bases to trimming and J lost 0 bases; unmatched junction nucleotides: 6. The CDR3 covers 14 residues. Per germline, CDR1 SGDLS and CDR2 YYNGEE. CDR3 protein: CASGQGADSYEQYF. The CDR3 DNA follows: TGTGCCAGCGGGCAGGGGGCCGACTCCTACGAGCAGTACTTC.